This T cell receptor (beta chain) originates from a study of regulatory T cells in long-lasting Graves disease. Described time point: persistent/refractory GD, antithyroid drugs over 5 years with positive TRAb. The TCR library used RNA extracted from PBMCs. This clonotype came up many times. Its matching antigen is unknown. Arm-PCR of CDR3 regions with iRepertoire HTBI primers generated TCR beta libraries. Via MiXCR, TCRdb re-called the multiplex PCR reads, giving one row per CDR3 protein. The repertoire includes about 470,000 distinct CDR3 sequences, less than 25% of them detected once, and roughly 8% sits in the top ten. General study points: Persistent disease was associated with favored TRBV28 usage and with favored use of TRBJ1-2 and TRBJ2-5. With a small sample size, accuracy may have been reduced.

V trimming: 5 bases; J trimming: 1 base; junction bases outside the gene matches: 12. The CDR3 has 17 residues. Per the germline V gene, CDR1 is MNHNS and CDR2 is SASEGT. The chain is built from TRBV6-1 and TRBJ1-1; TRBD1 agrees at 8 bases. The source was peripheral blood mononuclear cells (PBMCs), collected when the disease was refractory, from a patient treated with antithyroid drugs. The sequence derives from a female donor with Graves disease. CDR3 DNA: TGTGCCAGCAGTCCCACAGGGGGAAGAATAGGGAACACTGAAGCTTTCTTT. This codes for CASSPTGGRIGNTEAFF.